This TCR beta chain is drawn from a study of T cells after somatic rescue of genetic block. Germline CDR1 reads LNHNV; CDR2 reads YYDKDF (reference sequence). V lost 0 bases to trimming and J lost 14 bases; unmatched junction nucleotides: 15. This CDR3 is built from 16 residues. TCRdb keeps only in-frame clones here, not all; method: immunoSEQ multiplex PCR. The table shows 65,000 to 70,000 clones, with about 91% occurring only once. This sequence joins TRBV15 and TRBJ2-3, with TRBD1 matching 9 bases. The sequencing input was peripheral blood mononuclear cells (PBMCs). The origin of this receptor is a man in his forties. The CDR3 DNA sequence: TGTGCCACCAGCAGAGATCACTATACTCCGACAGGGGGAGTGTATTTT. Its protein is CATSRDHYTPTGGVYF.